This T cell receptor (beta chain) was sequenced during a study of cytomegalovirus exposure and HLA in healthy donors. This clone occurred a few times. Both 60 Vbeta primers and 13 Jbeta primers went into the PCR. This table comes from immunoSEQ multiplex PCR, and its TCRdb copy is limited to in-frame clones, with some not included. The repertoire includes tens of thousands of clones, 60% to 80% of them detected once, and roughly 2% sits in the top ten. The CDR3 extends over 13 amino acids. The V end was cut by 0 bases, the J end by 4 bases, with 6 bases between. CDR1 and CDR2 from the germline V gene are SEHNR and FQNEAQ (reference sequence).

The clonotype comes from a man in his forties or fifties in good health and CMV-seronegative. Sequenced input: PBMCs. The chain recombines TRBV7-9 with TRBJ1-1; D is perhaps TRBD1 (5 bases). The CDR3 coding sequence is TGTGCCAGCAGCTTAGCAGGGGCCACTGAAGCTTTCTTT. It specifies CASSLAGATEAFF.